The next 8 T cell receptor beta chains were all read from a single sample in a study of blood T cell repertoires in COVID-19. Assay: immunoSEQ multiplex PCR; the TCRdb copy retains only in-frame clones and omits some. Altogether about 110,000 clones are present, roughly four fifths being singletons, with the ten largest covering more than 13%. Sequenced input: peripheral blood. The receptors shown here come from a woman aged 55-70 years with acute or convalescent COVID-19.

In its sample, this clone was seen many times. The chain joins TRBV6-4 to TRBJ2-2; D gene ambiguous. This CDR3 contains 14 residues. V was trimmed by 0 bases and J by 1 base, leaving 3 bases between them. The V gene's germline CDR1 is MRHNA and CDR2 SNTAGT. The chain's CDR3 is CASSDSLNTGELFF. The CDR3 nucleotides are TGTGCCAGCAGTGACTCCTTGAACACCGGGGAGCTGTTTTTT.

The genes are TRBV14 and TRBJ2-7, with 8 bases aligning to TRBD2. Trimming removed 4 bases from V and 3 bases from J; junction bases left unmatched: 11. The CDR3 totals 16 residues. CDR1 and CDR2 from the germline V gene are SGHDN and FVKESK. CDR3 DNA sequence: TGTGCCAGCAGCCTTTTCTCCAGCGGGAGTGGCTACGAGCAGTACTTC. Translated: CASSLFSSGSGYEQYF. Based on the CDR3 plus reference TRBV14 and TRBJ2-7, the full variable domain is EAGVTQFPSHSVIEKGQTVTLRCDPISGHDNLYWYRRVMGKEIKFLLHFVKESKQDESGMPNNRFLAERTGGTYSTLKVQPAELEDSGVYFCASSLFSSGSGYEQYFGPGTRLTVT.

The J gene is TRBJ2-7, the V gene TRBV19; 13 bases line up with TRBD2. Unmatched junction bases numbered 7, after V lost 5 bases and J lost 6 bases. This CDR3 region has 15 residues. Germline V gene sequence: CDR1 LNHDA, CDR2 SQIVND (reference sequence). This CDR3 reads CASSLWTSGRSEQYF. Written as DNA, the CDR3 is TGTGCCAGTAGTCTCTGGACTAGCGGGAGATCCGAGCAGTACTTC.

The chain is built from TRBV13 and TRBJ2-1; tentative D call: TRBD1 (5 bases). The CDR3 is made up of 13 amino acids. The V gene's germline CDR1 is PRHDT and CDR2 FYEKMQ (reference sequence). The V end was cut by 5 bases, the J end by 8 bases, with 13 bases between. The CDR3 protein is CASSGPQGDEQFF. CDR3 bases: TGTGCCAGCAGCGGGCCCCAAGGGGATGAGCAGTTCTTC.

This clone was detected only once. The V gene is TRBV4-2, the J gene TRBJ2-7; weak D call: TRBD2 (6 bases). Germline V CDR1 and CDR2: LGHNA, YNFKEQ. This CDR3 contains 15 residues. V shed 2 bases and J shed 2 bases, with 13 bases lying between them. The chain's CDR3 is CASSQSVAVAYEQYF. The CDR3 region has the DNA TGTGCCAGCAGCCAATCGGTAGCGGTAGCCTACGAGCAGTACTTC.

This clone was counted a single time. This rearrangement joins TRBV12-3 or TRBV12-4 to TRBJ2-5, with D possibly TRBD2 on 6 matching bases. The V end was cut by 6 bases, the J end by 5 bases, with 13 bases between. The CDR3 loop spans 13 amino acids. For the CDR3, the DNA is TGTGCCAGCAGGCTCGGGGGTCAGGAGACCCAGTACTTC. It encodes CASRLGGQETQYF.

V gene TRBV18 combines with J gene TRBJ2-6; D is unresolved. V was trimmed by 0 bases and J by 1 base, leaving 4 bases between them. Germline CDR1 is KGHSH and CDR2 is LQKENI. This CDR3 is built from 15 residues. DNA of the CDR3: TGTGCCAGCTCACCACCGCTATCTGGGGCCAACGTCCTGACTTTC. Amino acids: CASSPPLSGANVLTF.

The chain joins TRBV9 to TRBJ1-2; 10 bases match TRBD1. Germline CDR1 SGDLS, CDR2 YYNGEE. This CDR3 spans 15 amino acids. With V trimmed by 4 bases and J by 8 bases, 11 bases remained unmatched. The CDR3 is CASSPSTGGVNGYTF. The CDR3 region has the DNA TGTGCCAGCAGCCCGTCGACAGGGGGCGTTAACGGCTACACCTTC.